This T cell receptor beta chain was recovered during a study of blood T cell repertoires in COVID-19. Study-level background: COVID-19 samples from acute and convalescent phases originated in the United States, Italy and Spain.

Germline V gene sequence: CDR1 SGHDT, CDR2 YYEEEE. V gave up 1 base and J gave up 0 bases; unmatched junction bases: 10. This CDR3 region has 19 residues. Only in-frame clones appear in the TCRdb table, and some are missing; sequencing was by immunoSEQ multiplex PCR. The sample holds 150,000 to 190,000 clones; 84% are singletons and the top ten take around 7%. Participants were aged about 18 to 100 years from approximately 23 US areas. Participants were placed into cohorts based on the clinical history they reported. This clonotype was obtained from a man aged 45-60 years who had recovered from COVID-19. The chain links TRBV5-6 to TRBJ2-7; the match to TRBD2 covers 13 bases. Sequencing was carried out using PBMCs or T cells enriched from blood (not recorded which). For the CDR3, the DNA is TGTGCCAGCAGCTTGAAGCCGACTAGCGGGGGGCACCGCTCCTACGAGCAGTACTTC. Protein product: CASSLKPTSGGHRSYEQYF.